This T cell receptor (beta chain) was identified in a study of T cell responses to AZD1222 COVID-19 vaccine. Concerning this clone itself: Its matching antigen is unknown.

Whole-study results and caveats: Only five or six AZD1222 recipients were seropositive at baseline.

CDR1 and CDR2 from the germline V gene are SGHDT and YYEEEE. CDR3 length equals 16 residues. The V end was cut by 5 bases, the J end by 5 bases, with 19 bases between. Profiling relied on immunoSEQ multiplex PCR, and the TCRdb table lists in-frame clones only, not all of them. This sample has 50,000 to 85,000 clones, with 70% to 80% found just once. The rearrangement links TRBV5-6 to TRBJ1-4; D not certain. This clonotype was obtained from an adult in good health. The starting material was peripheral blood, obtained on day 0 of MenACWY control vaccination. The CDR3 DNA reads TGTGCCAGCAGTCCTCTGTCATCCACGGCAAATGAAAAACTGTTTTTT. Amino acid sequence: CASSPLSSTANEKLFF.